This T cell receptor (beta chain) was documented in a study of T-cell reconstitution after alpha-beta-depleted transplantation in children (dated by TCRdb to 2015 to 2016). Concerning the study at large: The study quantitatively tracked T-cell immune reconstitution after TCRalphabeta/CD19-depleted allogeneic hematopoietic cell transplantation in children using TCR repertoire profiling.

Library preparation was by PCR. TCRdb shows the sequencer as Illumina HiSeq 2500. To normalize quantification of the TCRbeta repertoire, the TCR libraries were built with molecular barcoding that relied on unique molecular identifiers. TCRdb passed the public sequencing reads through fastp at Q25 and MiXCR, retaining productive beta sequences. Entries that share a CDR3 protein sequence are merged under the most common genes and DNA. Across this sample there are a few hundred thousand distinct CDR3 sequences, with over 7.5% seen only once. The top ten clones comprise approximately 8.6% of the sample. Overall results and qualifications from the work: In some patients, the high TCRbeta diversity seen at day 60 was put down to recipient T cells and intrathymic progenitors that had survived conditioning. The frequencies of hyperexpanded clones fell over the following months, and after one year, T-cell counts and TCRbeta diversity were mostly attributed to newly produced T cells. About two months after transplant, the apparently early recovery of alphabetaT-cell counts reportedly depended on just several hundred clones that had expanded rapidly and came from non-depleted graft cells.

CDR1 and CDR2, looked up from the germline V gene, are MNHEY and SVGAGI. The CDR3, cysteine through phenylalanine, is 13 amino acids long. Only the CDR3 region is kept as DNA, spanning 39 bases read in frame from base 1. The V end gives up 7 bases and the J end 8 bases, leaving 9 bases in the junction not matched to a gene. Interpreted using the paper, the treatment or condition label stands for: allogeneic hematopoietic cell transplantation with graft depleted of TCRalphabeta T cells and CD19 B cells. TCRalphabeta/CD19-depleted allogeneic hematopoietic cell grafts were given to the transplant recipients, all of whom were children. This clonotype showed up many times. No antigen is known for it. Base qualities are not at hand, and no much larger clone is one base apart.

The rearrangement combines TRBV6-5 with TRBJ2-3; 7 junctional bases match TRBD1. The specimen comprised peripheral blood, sampled 360 days after TCRalphabeta/CD19-depleted stem cell transplant. This clonotype was sampled from a female patient aged 2 to 10 who had a stem cell transplant for Fanconi anemia, so the T cells may come from the graft donor. The DNA sequence reads TGTGCCAGCATTAACAGGGGTGGGGGTACGCAGTATTTT. This sequence encodes CASINRGGGTQYF.